This T cell receptor (beta chain) was obtained from a study of cytomegalovirus exposure and HLA in healthy donors. CDR1 and CDR2 from the germline V gene are SQVTM and ANQGSEA. V dropped 7 bases and J dropped 4 bases, with 14 bases sitting between them. The CDR3 is made up of 13 amino acids. Primers for the PCR totalled 60 Vbeta and 13 Jbeta. The repertoire was sequenced with immunoSEQ multiplex PCR; TCRdb's copy has only in-frame clones and lacks some. The sample lists around 120,000 clones, around 81% seen once, with around 0.7% in the top ten. Study results and caveats: Analyses of presence/absence relied on an assumption of roughly uniform sequencing depth across donors. Later analysis identified a missense DCLRE1C variant that was linked to TCR beta V- and J-gene trimming. Sequencing likely caused a cluster of highly shared sequence variants. Researchers reported in a later analysis that common viral pathogens appeared linked to several top clusters.

Points on this clone: Its antigen is undetermined.

This TCR was sampled from a young man in good health and CMV-seronegative. Material: PBMCs. The V call is TRBV29-1, the J call TRBJ1-5, with D perhaps TRBD1 (6 bases). CDR3 region: CSARSQGNQPQHF. The CDR3 nucleotides are TGCAGCGCCCGATCACAGGGAAATCAGCCCCAGCATTTT.